These 18 T cell receptor beta chains originate from one sample sequenced in a study of OX40 agonist ivuxolimab in advanced cancers. Libraries were prepared by immunoSEQ multiplex PCR; TCRdb keeps only in-frame clonotypes and omits some of them. The data contain about 91,000 clones, around four fifths of them singletons. Sequences were derived from CD4+ or CD8+ T cells sorted from blood, sampled in a trial of the OX40 agonist ivuxolimab. Source of these receptors: an adult with an advanced solid tumor such as melanoma, head and neck, liver or kidney cancer.

The chain employs TRBV10-3 and TRBJ2-2, with TRBD1 matching 9 bases. CDR1 and CDR2 (germline): ENHRY, SYGVKD. The junction had 3 bases not matched to a gene; V was cut back by 0 bases and J by 1 base. The CDR3 is made up of 17 amino acids. In DNA form, the CDR3 reads TGTGCCATCAGTGAGTCGGCGGGACAGGGGAACACCGGGGAGCTGTTTTTT. Its translation is CAISESAGQGNTGELFF.

J is TRBJ1-2 and V is TRBV10-3; maybe TRBD1 (5 bases). This CDR3 comprises 15 residues. Germline CDR1 ENHRY, CDR2 SYGVKD. Trimming took off 2 bases at V and 5 bases at J, with 15 bases between the two ends. DNA of the CDR3: TGTGCCATCAGTGAGATTGGGGCGAAAGCGTATGGCTACACCTTC. Translated, it gives CAISEIGAKAYGYTF.

This clone was detected only once. This chain links TRBV27 with TRBJ2-5, with TRBD2 as a possible D gene (7 bases). The germline gives CDR1 MNHEY, CDR2 SMNVEV (reference sequence). Deletions cut 2 bases from V and 1 base from J, with 14 bases between. The CDR3 has 16 residues. DNA for the CDR3: TGTGCCAGCAGTTTAATGGACAGCGGGATCCAAGAGACCCAGTACTTC. Translated, it gives CASSLMDSGIQETQYF.

The rearrangement joins TRBV19 to TRBJ1-1; TRBD1 matches at 7 bases. The length of the CDR3 is 14 residues. From germline, CDR1 is LNHDA and CDR2 SQIVND (reference sequence). V was pared by 9 bases and J by 1 base, with 8 bases of the junction left unmatched. For the CDR3, the DNA is TGTGCCAGCTTCCGGGACAGTAGGAACACTGAAGCTTTCTTT. It specifies CASFRDSRNTEAFF.

The chain carries TRBV5-1 and TRBJ2-1, with TRBD2 matching over 10 bases. V lost 2 bases, J lost 5 bases, and 4 bases stayed unmatched. This CDR3 is built from 15 residues. CDR1 and CDR2 (germline): SGHRS, YFSETQ. The CDR3 here is CASSFSGGTDNEQFF. CDR3 bases: TGCGCCAGCAGCTTTAGCGGGGGGACCGACAATGAGCAGTTCTTC.

The chain is built from TRBV30 and TRBJ1-3; a possible D gene is TRBD1 (5 bases). The CDR3 spans 13 residues. Germline CDR1 and CDR2: GTSNPN and SVGIG (reference sequence). Trimming removed 0 bases at V and 4 bases at J, with 7 bases between. The chain's CDR3 is CAWSVWGGNTIYF. CDR3 DNA: TGTGCCTGGAGTGTGTGGGGCGGAAACACCATATATTTT.

The chain is built from TRBV6-1 and TRBJ1-2; maybe TRBD1 (6 bases). Germline V gene lookup returns CDR1 MNHNS and CDR2 SASEGT. V shed 11 bases and J shed 7 bases, with 20 bases lying between them. The CDR3 runs to 13 residues. The CDR3 coding sequence is TGTGCCGCGAATACTCCACAGGGTGGTGGCTACACCTTC. Translated, it gives CAANTPQGGGYTF.

The chain couples TRBV5-1 to TRBJ1-4; D is possibly TRBD1 (5 bases). Germline values: CDR1 SGHRS, CDR2 YFSETQ. The CDR3 is 17 residues long. Trimming removed 4 bases at V and 0 bases at J, with 16 bases between. The CDR3 bases are TGCGCCAGCAGCCCGGGGGACCGCCGGACAACTAATGAAAAACTGTTTTTT. Amino acid sequence: CASSPGDRRTTNEKLFF.

This clone occurred once. The V call is TRBV21-1, the J call TRBJ1-1; the table's D call, TRBD1, has no DNA check behind it. TRBV21-1 is given as a pseudogene. The CDR3 sequence is 16 residues long. CDR3 sequence: CASSDLPPGMNTEAFF. CDR3 sequence (DNA): TGTGCCAGCAGCGATCTCCCGCCAGGAATGAACACTGAAGCTTTCTTT.

The chain has TRBV5-1 and TRBJ2-7; D may be TRBD1 or TRBD2 (5 bases each). There are 15 residues in the CDR3. V lost 0 bases to trimming and J lost 2 bases, with 12 bases between them. Germline V CDR1 and CDR2: SGHRS, YFSETQ. CDR3 bases: TGCGCCAGCAGCTTGGGATCCGGGACGGCCTACGAGCAGTACTTC. Protein: CASSLGSGTAYEQYF.

This clone was seen only once. This chain joins TRBV28 and TRBJ2-3; 7 bases map to TRBD1. V shed 6 bases and J 10 bases; nucleotides not matched to a gene: 7. Germline lookup yields CDR1 MDHEN and CDR2 SYDVKM. This CDR3 contains 12 residues. The CDR3 sequence is CASSPGQRPQYF. The CDR3 nucleotides are TGTGCCAGCAGCCCGGGACAGAGGCCGCAGTATTTT.

This sequence joins TRBV4-3 and TRBJ1-6; TRBD1 agrees at 7 bases. The CDR3 sequence is 13 residues long. Germline V lookup: CDR1 LGHNA, CDR2 YSLEER. V lost 2 bases and J lost 14; bases outside the gene matches: 6. This CDR3 is CASSQQGDGALHF. In DNA, the CDR3 is TGCGCCAGCAGCCAACAGGGGGATGGGGCCCTCCACTTT.

V usage is TRBV11-1 and J usage is TRBJ2-7; 8 bases agree with TRBD1. With V trimmed by 4 bases and J by 3 bases, 5 bases remained unmatched. The CDR3 loop spans 14 amino acids. The germline V gene has CDR1 SGHAT and CDR2 FQDESV (reference sequence). CDR3 sequence: CASSSDRGNYEQYF. In DNA, the CDR3 is TGTGCCAGCAGCTCAGACAGGGGAAACTACGAGCAGTACTTC.

The genes are TRBV2 and TRBJ1-5; D is possibly TRBD1 (5 bases). The CDR3 is made up of 13 amino acids. The germline V gene encodes CDR1 SNHLY and CDR2 FYNNEI. V lost 2 bases and J lost 6, with 8 bases in between. CDR3 in amino acids: CASSERGIQPQHF. The CDR3 bases are TGTGCCAGCAGTGAACGGGGGATTCAGCCCCAGCATTTT.

The rearrangement uses TRBV11-2 and TRBJ1-1; possibly TRBD1 for D (6 bases). V was shortened by 1 base and J by 5 bases, with 20 bases between the two germline ends. Germline-derived CDR1 and CDR2 are SGHAT and FQNNGV. CDR3 length: 17 amino acids. CDR3 in DNA: TGTGCCAGCAGCTTAGGAGGCAGGGGCCTTATCGCGACTGAAGCTTTCTTT. Translation: CASSLGGRGLIATEAFF.

The chain recombines TRBV28 with TRBJ1-2; 7 nucleotides match TRBD1. Germline assignment: CDR1 MDHEN and CDR2 SYDVKM. The CDR3 contains 14 residues. Trimming at V came to 8 bases and at J to 8 bases, leaving 14 bases not matched to a gene. In nucleotides, the CDR3 is TGTGCCAGCTCCCCCGGAGACAGGGTGTACGGCTACACCTTC. Translated, it gives CASSPGDRVYGYTF.

The chain recombines TRBV2 with TRBJ2-7, with 8 bases aligning to TRBD1. CDR1 and CDR2 from the germline V gene are SNHLY and FYNNEI. With 4 bases clipped from V and 2 bases from J, the junction kept 1 base outside the gene matches. This CDR3 comprises 13 residues. Written as DNA, the CDR3 is TGTGCCAGCAGTGGGACAGGGACCTACGAGCAGTACTTC. Translation: CASSGTGTYEQYF.

The chain couples TRBV18 to TRBJ1-1; unclear D gene. Trimming took 2 bases from V and 5 from J, leaving 18 bases between them. CDR1 is KGHSH, CDR2 LQKENI, per germline. The CDR3 extends over 16 amino acids. CDR3 in amino acids: CASSPTEVALGTEAFF. CDR3 nucleotides: TGTGCCAGCTCACCAACAGAGGTAGCCCTGGGAACTGAAGCTTTCTTT.